Below are 24 T cell receptor beta chains sequenced from a single sample in a study of T cells in Graves' hyperthyroidism and ophthalmopathy (dated by TCRdb to 2018 to 2020). Preparation of the library involved multiplex PCR. Sequencing was carried out with an Illumina HiSeq 2000. The TCR beta CDR3 regions were amplified from the RNA transcripts. For the first round of RT-PCR on the TCR CDR3, the HTBI primer set was used together with the Qiagen OneStep RT-PCR kit. The public sequencing data were trimmed at Q25 with fastp and processed into clonotypes with MiXCR by TCRdb, which kept only in-frame beta chains. Rows with a matching CDR3 protein are joined into one entry that keeps the most common DNA and genes. In this sample the table shows some 300,000 distinct CDR3 sequences, roughly a fifth of which occur a single time. Under 45% of the sample goes to the ten largest clones. Sequencing input: blood. Receptor source: a man aged 50-60 years with Graves' ophthalmopathy.

The chain is built from TRBV5-1 and TRBJ2-1; possible D gene TRBD1, 5 bases. V was pared by 5 bases and J by 10 bases, with 16 bases between. CDR1 is SGHRS and CDR2 is YFSETQ in the germline V gene. This CDR3 has 13 amino acids. The CDR3 is CASRQDSLREQFF. CDR3 nucleotide sequence: TGCGCCAGCAGACAAGACAGCCTTAGGGAGCAGTTCTTC.

This clonotype was seen at least ten times. This sequence joins TRBV2 and TRBJ2-1; 10 nucleotides agree with TRBD2. The CDR3 loop spans 15 amino acids. After removal of 3 bases from V and 9 bases from J, the junction contained 8 bases not matched to a gene. Germline-derived CDR1 and CDR2 are SNHLY and FYNNEI. CDR3 sequence (DNA): TGTGCCAGCAGTGATGCGCTAGCGGGAGCAGGTGAGCAGTTCTTC. It translates to CASSDALAGAGEQFF.

This clonotype was found many times. The gene calls are TRBV20-1 and TRBJ1-1; no definite D call. Per the germline V gene, CDR1 is DFQATT and CDR2 is SNEGSKA (reference sequence). The CDR3 runs 11 residues. With 5 bases removed from V and 5 bases from J, the gap between germline ends came to 9 bases. CDR3 DNA sequence: TGCAGTGCTCATCCGGGGACTGAAGCTTTCTTT. Its translation: CSAHPGTEAFF.

This clonotype was detected ten times or more. The chain recombines TRBV7-9 with TRBJ2-7; 7 positions agree with TRBD1. Germline V CDR1 and CDR2: SEHNR, FQNEAQ (reference sequence). V was clipped by 5 bases and J by 6 bases; unmatched bases: 13. The CDR3 is 15 amino acids. DNA of the CDR3: TGTGCCAGCAGCCCGTTGACAGGGCCCTCAGCCGAGCAGTACTTC. Its translation: CASSPLTGPSAEQYF.

This clonotype was detected a few times. In DNA form, the CDR3 reads TGCGCCAGCAGCCAAGTCACGGGGACTGAAGCTTTCTTT. Translating gives CASSQVTGTEAFF. The rearrangement joins TRBV4-1 to TRBJ1-1, with no clear D. V lost 1 base and J 5 bases, leaving 8 bases between the germline ends. The CDR3 is made up of 13 amino acids. Germline V gene data show CDR1 as MGHRA and CDR2 as YSYEKL.

This clonotype has a handful of counts. The chain employs TRBV4-2 and TRBJ1-2; D perhaps matches TRBD1 (6 bases). The CDR3 runs 15 residues. Trimming removed 0 bases at V and 1 base at J, with 9 bases between. Germline loops: CDR1 LGHNA, CDR2 YNFKEQ. The CDR3 loop is CASSQDRTDNYGYTF. CDR3 coding DNA: TGTGCCAGCAGCCAAGATCGGACAGATAACTATGGCTACACCTTC.

V gene TRBV7-2 combines with J gene TRBJ2-7; perhaps TRBD2 as D (6 bases). The CDR3 extends over 15 amino acids. Trimming cost V 8 bases and J 0 bases, with 17 bases left between them. Germline V gives CDR1 SGHTA, CDR2 FQGNSA. In DNA form, the CDR3 reads TGTGCCAGCTCCGACGGGGGATTTTTCTCCTACGAGCAGTACTTC. Translation: CASSDGGFFSYEQYF.

This clonotype was detected only a few times. This chain joins TRBV9 and TRBJ2-3; possibly TRBD2 for D (6 bases). The germline V gene has CDR1 SGDLS and CDR2 YYNGEE. The CDR3 is 14 amino acids. V was cut by 0 bases and J by 5 bases, with 10 bases left in between. CDR3: CASSVEGGGDTQYF. In nucleotides, the CDR3 is TGTGCCAGCAGCGTAGAGGGAGGAGGAGATACGCAGTATTTT.

This clonotype has a handful of counts. The chain carries TRBV19 and TRBJ2-1; tentatively, D is TRBD2 (5 bases). The CDR3 spans 17 residues. V dropped 7 bases and J dropped 0 bases, with 19 bases sitting between them. Germline V gene lookup returns CDR1 LNHDA and CDR2 SQIVND (reference sequence). The CDR3 region is CASTSTSGLFSYNEQFF. The CDR3 coding sequence is TGTGCCAGTACCTCAACCAGTGGACTCTTCTCCTACAATGAGCAGTTCTTC.

The sample holds a few counts of this clonotype. The chain couples TRBV11-2 to TRBJ2-1; the match to TRBD2 covers 7 bases. This CDR3 comprises 21 residues. Trimming at V came to 2 bases and at J to 9 bases, leaving 28 bases not matched to a gene. Germline V gene sequence: CDR1 SGHAT, CDR2 FQNNGV. CDR3 nucleotides: TGTGCCAGCAGCTTAATTAGTTTTAGGGATGGGAGGGCCCTCGGAACGGGTGAGCAGTTCTTC. As protein: CASSLISFRDGRALGTGEQFF.

This clonotype was counted ten times or more. The chain uses TRBV6-1 and TRBJ1-1; 8 nucleotides agree with TRBD1. Germline lookup yields CDR1 MNHNS and CDR2 SASEGT. The CDR3 totals 16 residues. Trimming took 5 bases from V and 0 from J; bases not matched to a gene: 8. The CDR3 region has the DNA TGTGCCAGCAGTCTATGGGGGGACAGGATGAACACTGAAGCTTTCTTT. Protein product: CASSLWGDRMNTEAFF.

This clonotype was seen many times. The gene calls are TRBV12-3 or TRBV12-4 and TRBJ1-1; the D is unclear. The germline V and J ends were trimmed by 7 bases and 5 bases, with 14 bases remaining between them. The CDR3 is made up of 13 amino acids. The CDR3 bases are TGTGCCAGCACCCCGCCGGGTTGGACTGAAGCTTTCTTT. This translates into CASTPPGWTEAFF.

J is TRBJ1-5 and V is TRBV5-1; D perhaps matches TRBD1 (6 bases). This CDR3 has 16 amino acids. Germline V lookup: CDR1 SGHRS, CDR2 YFSETQ. The V end lost 0 bases, the J end lost 5 bases, and 15 bases lay between the germline ends. The CDR3 protein is CASSLAGPQGHQPQHF. DNA of the CDR3: TGCGCCAGCAGCTTGGCTGGTCCGCAGGGGCATCAGCCCCAGCATTTT.

The chain links TRBV4-2 to TRBJ2-5; 8 nucleotides agree with TRBD2. V trimming: 0 bases; J trimming: 8 bases; junction bases outside the gene matches: 17. The V gene's germline CDR1 is LGHNA and CDR2 YNFKEQ. This CDR3 region has 18 residues. The CDR3 here is CASSQEGPYGTRSVTQYF. In DNA form, the CDR3 reads TGTGCCAGCAGCCAAGAGGGACCGTACGGGACTAGGAGCGTTACCCAGTACTTC.

This clonotype was detected only a few times. The V and J genes are TRBV13 and TRBJ1-3; a weak D match, TRBD1 (5 bases). Germline V gives CDR1 PRHDT, CDR2 FYEKMQ (reference sequence). Trimming took 5 bases from V and 1 from J, leaving 12 bases between them. CDR3 size: 15 residues. Written as DNA, the CDR3 is TGTGCCAGCAGCATCGGCGGGGCTTCTGGAAACACCATATATTTT. Protein sequence: CASSIGGASGNTIYF. The whole variable domain, remainder taken from reference TRBV13 and TRBJ1-3, is AAGVIQSPRHLIKEKRETATLKCYPIPRHDTVYWYQQGPGQDPQFLISFYEKMQSDKGSIPDRFSAQQFSDYHSELNMSSLELGDSALYFCASSIGGASGNTIYFGEGSWLTVV.

This chain links TRBV7-2 with TRBJ2-2; D is ambiguous. The germline V gene encodes CDR1 SGHTA and CDR2 FQGNSA. The CDR3 runs to 14 residues. V was pared by 4 bases and J by 4 bases, with 10 bases between. This CDR3 is CASSSQVGTGELFF. In DNA, the CDR3 is TGTGCCAGCAGCTCCCAGGTCGGCACCGGGGAGCTGTTTTTT.

Concerning this clonotype itself: It may be a read error: a sequence one base away is much more abundant. The CDR3 region is CASGTTSRRGGYTF. The CDR3 DNA reads as TGTGCCAGCGGCACCACTAGCAGGCGCGGTGGCTACACCTTC. J is TRBJ1-2 and V is TRBV6-1; D unresolved. The CDR3 runs 14 residues. V dropped 8 bases and J dropped 7 bases, with 20 bases sitting between them. Germline CDR1 MNHNS, CDR2 SASEGT.

The V call is TRBV6-2 or TRBV6-3, the J call TRBJ1-1; 8 bases match TRBD1. With 4 bases clipped from V and 7 bases from J, the junction kept 11 bases outside the gene matches. This CDR3 is built from 15 residues. Germline-derived CDR1 and CDR2 are MNHEY and SVGEGT. For the CDR3, the DNA is TGTGCCAGCAGTTCCCTCGGACAGGGAAAACTTGAAGCTTTCTTT. Translated, it gives CASSSLGQGKLEAFF.

This clonotype occurred a few times. The rearrangement links TRBV15 to TRBJ2-5; 8 bases align to TRBD2. CDR3 length: 15 residues. Germline lookup yields CDR1 LNHNV and CDR2 YYDKDF (reference sequence). The trim removed 1 base at V and 1 base at J, leaving 2 bases unmatched. CDR3 bases: TGTGCCACCAGCAGAGTTAGCGGGATCCAAGAGACCCAGTACTTC. Its protein product is CATSRVSGIQETQYF.

This clonotype was detected many times. The rearrangement uses TRBV27 and TRBJ2-5; 13 bases align to TRBD2. Trimming at V came to 7 bases and at J to 4 bases, leaving 6 bases not matched to a gene. This CDR3 has 15 residues. CDR1 and CDR2 (germline): MNHEY, SMNVEV (reference sequence). The CDR3 protein is CASIRLAGGRETQYF. The DNA of the CDR3 is TGTGCCAGCATTCGACTAGCGGGAGGTAGAGAGACCCAGTACTTC.

This clonotype has just a few counts. This chain connects TRBV2 to TRBJ2-6, with D tentatively TRBD1 or TRBD2 (5 bases each). Germline assignment: CDR1 SNHLY and CDR2 FYNNEI. The CDR3 contains 14 residues. The V end was cut by 6 bases, the J end by 0 bases, with 6 bases between. CDR3 residues: CASRGDSGANVLTF. The DNA of the CDR3 is TGTGCCAGCAGGGGGGACTCTGGGGCCAACGTCCTGACTTTC. The full variable domain, its missing parts supplied by reference TRBV2 and TRBJ2-6, is EPEVTQTPSHQVTQMGQEVILRCVPISNHLYFYWYRQILGQKVEFLVSFYNNEISEKSEIFDDQFSVERPDGSNFTLKIRSTKLEDSAMYFCASRGDSGANVLTFGAGSRLTVL.

A few counts support this clonotype. J is TRBJ2-7 and V is TRBV6-1, with D possibly being TRBD2 (6 bases). Trimming took 6 bases from V and 2 from J, leaving 8 bases between them. CDR1 MNHNS and CDR2 SASEGT come from the germline V gene. CDR3 length equals 12 residues. CDR3: CASSGSAYEQYF. CDR3 nucleotide sequence: TGTGCCAGCAGCGGGAGCGCCTACGAGCAGTACTTC.

Ten or more counts support this clonotype. The V gene is TRBV2, the J gene TRBJ2-5; TRBD1 aligns across 11 bases. The CDR3 is 15 residues long. The germline V gene has CDR1 SNHLY and CDR2 FYNNEI. Trimming removed 4 bases from V and 5 bases from J; junction bases left unmatched: 6. Here the CDR3 DNA reads TGTGCCAGCAGTGGCGGACAGGGGGCCGGGGAGACCCAGTACTTC. This translates into CASSGGQGAGETQYF.

In its sample, this clonotype was seen many times. The chain has TRBV12-3 or TRBV12-4 and TRBJ2-7, with D maybe TRBD1 (6 bases). Trimming pared 3 bases from V and 4 bases from J, leaving 13 bases between. The CDR3 is 14 residues long. In nucleotides, the CDR3 is TGTGCCAGCAGTTTGTCAGGGGCCGGGTACGAGCAGTACTTC. The encoded protein is CASSLSGAGYEQYF.